The 30 T cell receptor beta chains below were found in one sample sequenced in a study of T cell repertoires in cytomegalovirus infection. One entry per CDR3 protein, called by TCRdb with MiXCR from the reads. This table has hundreds of thousands of distinct CDR3 sequences, 15% to 20% appearing once. Material for sequencing was PBMCs. The receptors shown here come from a human donor in good health (CMV status not recorded). Some clones in this sample may be carry-over from other donors' samples.

This clonotype was seen many times. The chain joins TRBV12-3 or TRBV12-4 to TRBJ1-1; possible D gene TRBD1, 6 bases. V was pared by 5 bases and J by 6 bases, with 16 bases between. CDR3 length equals 14 residues. The CDR3 sequence: CASSARGGVAEAFF. The CDR3 region has the DNA TGTGCCAGCAGTGCCAGGGGCGGAGTGGCTGAAGCTTTCTTT.

This rearrangement joins TRBV10-3 to TRBJ2-7; 8 bases are a match to TRBD2. Per germline, CDR1 ENHRY and CDR2 SYGVKD. Germline trimming cut 4 bases from V and 0 bases from J; bases unmatched to any gene: 14. The CDR3 consists of 18 residues. CDR3 DNA: TGTGCCATCAGTGCGCGGGGTGAGGGTACTAGCGGCTCCTACGAGCAGTACTTC. Translating gives CAISARGEGTSGSYEQYF.

In this sample, this clonotype turned up many times. The chain uses TRBV7-2 and TRBJ2-1, with 10 nucleotides matching TRBD2. V lost 5 bases, J lost 10 bases, and 8 bases stayed unmatched. The CDR3 runs to 14 residues. In germline, CDR1 is SGHTA, CDR2 FQGNSA. This chain's CDR3 is CASSPGLAFQEQFF. CDR3 nucleotides: TGTGCCAGCAGCCCGGGACTAGCGTTTCAGGAGCAGTTCTTC.

CDR3 amino acids: CSARDGQGYGYTF. CDR3 bases: TGCAGTGCTAGAGATGGACAGGGCTATGGCTACACCTTC. The chain links TRBV20-1 to TRBJ1-2; 8 positions agree with TRBD1. CDR1 and CDR2 from the germline V gene are DFQATT and SNEGSKA (reference sequence). This CDR3 has 13 residues. V was clipped by 0 bases and J by 4 bases; unmatched bases: 1.

This clonotype occurred many times. The chain recombines TRBV7-2 with TRBJ2-5; 14 nucleotides agree with TRBD2. The germline gives CDR1 SGHTA, CDR2 FQGNSA. The CDR3 covers 15 residues. V was pared by 5 bases and J by 5 bases, with 4 bases of the junction left unmatched. As DNA, the CDR3 is TGTGCCAGCAGCCAGGGACTAGCGGGGGCTGAGACCCAGTACTTC. Protein product: CASSQGLAGAETQYF.

This clonotype was seen many times. V and J are TRBV12-5 and TRBJ2-3; 13 bases fit TRBD2. Germline V gene sequence: CDR1 LGHNT, CDR2 FRNRAP. Trimming cost V 7 bases and J 4 bases; bases outside gene matches: 14. This CDR3 is built from 18 residues. The CDR3 loop is CASASFAGLAGRSDTQYF. In DNA form, the CDR3 reads TGTGCTAGTGCCTCATTCGCGGGACTAGCGGGAAGGTCAGATACGCAGTATTTT.

The gene calls are TRBV29-1 and TRBJ2-3; no clear D. The CDR3 runs 11 residues. The germline V gene has CDR1 SQVTM and CDR2 ANQGSEA. V was clipped by 4 bases and J by 10 bases, with 12 bases between them. Written as DNA, the CDR3 is TGCAGCGTTGTCCCCTCCCCTTCGCAGTATTTT. It is translated as CSVVPSPSQYF.

Only a few counts were recorded for this clonotype. The CDR3 here is CASSPGGQVNTEAFF. CDR3 DNA sequence: TGTGCCAGCAGCCCGGGCGGGCAGGTGAACACTGAAGCTTTCTTT. This chain uses TRBV5-4 with TRBJ1-1; no definite D call. CDR1 and CDR2 from the germline V gene are SGHNT and YYREEE (reference sequence). This CDR3 contains 15 residues. The germline V and J ends were trimmed by 4 bases and 0 bases, with 13 bases remaining between them.

The genes are TRBV4-1 and TRBJ2-4; 7 bases match TRBD1. The CDR3 contains 15 residues. The germline CDR1 and CDR2 sequences are MGHRA and YSYEKL. V shed 4 bases, J shed 4 bases, and the junction held 7 bases outside the gene matches. This CDR3 reads CASSLYGTDKNIQYF. The CDR3 DNA reads TGCGCCAGCAGCCTCTACGGGACAGATAAAAACATTCAGTACTTC.

J is TRBJ2-7 and V is TRBV5-1; the D gene is possibly TRBD2 (5 bases). Germline V gene data show CDR1 as SGHRS and CDR2 as YFSETQ. The V gene lost 4 bases and the J gene lost 3 bases, with 17 bases spanning the gap. The CDR3 has 15 amino acids. The chain's CDR3 is CASSPDAGGNYEQYF. The CDR3, as DNA: TGCGCCAGCAGCCCGGATGCAGGAGGAAACTACGAGCAGTACTTC.

This clonotype came up a few times. The chain recombines TRBV12-5 with TRBJ2-1; TRBD1 matches at 10 bases. The CDR3 has 15 residues. CDR1 and CDR2 from the germline V gene are LGHNT and FRNRAP. V lost 1 base to trimming and J lost 6 bases; unmatched junction nucleotides: 3. CDR3 region: CASGLGTGGANEQFF. As DNA, the CDR3 is TGTGCTAGTGGTTTGGGGACAGGGGGGGCCAATGAGCAGTTCTTC.

This clonotype came up many times. CDR3 DNA: TGTGCCAGCAGCCTAGGTCCGGGGGCGTACCCGGGCGAGCAGTACTTC. This codes for CASSLGPGAYPGEQYF. The chain links TRBV7-2 to TRBJ2-7; D is perhaps TRBD1 or TRBD2 (6 bases each). This CDR3 is built from 16 residues. With 5 bases removed from V and 6 bases from J, the gap between germline ends came to 23 bases. Germline V lookup: CDR1 SGHTA, CDR2 FQGNSA.

The chain carries TRBV5-6 and TRBJ2-1; D is perhaps TRBD1 or TRBD2 (6 bases each). This CDR3 contains 14 residues. Trimming took off 3 bases at V and 9 bases at J, with 16 bases between the two ends. CDR1 is SGHDT and CDR2 is YYEEEE in the germline V gene. CDR3 sequence (DNA): TGTGCCAGCAGCTCCCAGGGGCGGGGAAGTGAGCAGTTCTTC. Amino acid sequence: CASSSQGRGSEQFF.

The CDR3 loop reads CASSFWPSASTDTQYF. The CDR3, as DNA: TGTGCCAGCAGTTTTTGGCCTAGCGCGAGCACAGATACGCAGTATTTT. The genes are TRBV12-3 or TRBV12-4 and TRBJ2-3; possibly TRBD2 for D (6 bases). This CDR3 region has 16 residues. V was clipped by 3 bases and J by 0 bases, with 13 bases between them.

Of note for this clonotype: Given a much more abundant clone one base away, this may be a read error. The gene calls are TRBV7-2 and TRBJ2-3; no firm D call. From germline, CDR1 is SGHTA and CDR2 FQGNSA. Trimming removed 5 bases at V and 4 bases at J, with 13 bases between. CDR3 length: 14 residues. The CDR3 spells CASSPGPFPDTQYF. The CDR3 coding sequence is TGTGCCAGCAGCCCTGGGCCGTTCCCAGATACGCAGTATTTT.

This clonotype was counted a few times. This rearrangement joins TRBV7-2 to TRBJ2-3; no definite D call. Germline CDR1 is SGHTA and CDR2 is FQGNSA. This CDR3 region has 14 residues. V was cut by 4 bases and J by 6 bases, with 14 bases left in between. In DNA form, the CDR3 reads TGTGCCAGCAGCTCCTACCTTCTGGGGGATACGCAGTATTTT. This sequence encodes CASSSYLLGDTQYF.

In its sample, this clonotype was seen a few times. The gene calls are TRBV20-1 and TRBJ2-7, with 9 positions matching TRBD1. This CDR3 contains 13 residues. The V gene's germline CDR1 is DFQATT and CDR2 SNEGSKA (reference sequence). As DNA, the CDR3 is TGCAGCACCCCGGACAGGGGTTCCTACGAGCAGTACTTC. It specifies CSTPDRGSYEQYF.

There are many counts of this clonotype. The chain recombines TRBV7-9 with TRBJ1-1; D not certain. The germline V and J ends were trimmed by 1 base and 6 bases, with 6 bases remaining between them. The CDR3 sequence is 12 residues long. The germline V gene has CDR1 SEHNR and CDR2 FQNEAQ (reference sequence). CDR3 in amino acids: CASSLVYSEAFF. CDR3 sequence (DNA): TGTGCCAGCAGCTTAGTGTATTCTGAAGCTTTCTTT.

Only a few counts were recorded for this clonotype. The genes are TRBV27 and TRBJ2-1, with 12 positions matching TRBD2. The germline V gene encodes CDR1 MNHEY and CDR2 SMNVEV (reference sequence). The trim removed 5 bases at V and 10 bases at J, leaving 12 bases unmatched. The CDR3 runs 16 residues. This chain's CDR3 is CASSRPGLAGEPEQFF. CDR3 DNA: TGTGCCAGCAGTCGACCGGGACTAGCGGGCGAACCCGAGCAGTTCTTC.

The CDR3 protein is CSVAGGRGSGELFF. The CDR3 DNA reads TGCAGTGTGGCTGGAGGGCGTGGTTCCGGGGAGCTGTTTTTT. The chain joins TRBV20-1 to TRBJ2-2; D is possibly TRBD2 (6 bases). The V end was cut by 7 bases, the J end by 6 bases, with 18 bases between. Germline V lookup: CDR1 DFQATT, CDR2 SNEGSKA (reference sequence). This CDR3 comprises 14 residues.

This clonotype was observed a handful of times. This chain uses TRBV11-2 with TRBJ2-1; D remains ambiguous. The CDR3 has 14 amino acids. Germline CDR1 is SGHAT and CDR2 is FQNNGV. Trimming stripped 5 bases from V and 7 bases from J, with 15 bases between. This CDR3 reads CASSPRLLGNEQFF. For the CDR3, the DNA is TGTGCCAGCAGCCCGCGCCTTTTGGGGAATGAGCAGTTCTTC. Complete variable domain (other parts from reference TRBV11-2 and TRBJ2-1): EAGVAQSPRYKIIEKRQSVAFWCNPISGHATLYWYQQILGQGPKLLIQFQNNGVVDDSQLPKDRFSAERLKGVDSTLKIQPAKLEDSAVYLCASSPRLLGNEQFFGPGTRLTVL.

This clonotype was recorded at least ten times. The rearrangement joins TRBV7-2 to TRBJ2-3, with 9 bases matching TRBD2. Germline values: CDR1 SGHTA, CDR2 FQGNSA. The junction had 17 bases not matched to a gene; V was cut back by 8 bases and J by 2 bases. This CDR3 spans 18 amino acids. The CDR3 DNA sequence: TGTGCCAGCCGCCCAAGGTTTGTCGGGACTAGCTTCACAGATACGCAGTATTTT. It encodes CASRPRFVGTSFTDTQYF. Together with reference TRBV7-2 and TRBJ2-3, the CDR3 gives the full variable domain: GAGVSQSPSNKVTEKGKDVELRCDPISGHTALYWYRQSLGQGLEFLIYFQGNSAPDKSGLPSDRFSAERTGGSVSTLTIQRTQQEDSAVYLCASRPRFVGTSFTDTQYFGPGTRLTVL.

This clonotype was seen only once. V gene TRBV4-3 combines with J gene TRBJ2-3, with 10 bases aligning to TRBD1. The V and J ends lost 3 bases and 5 bases, in that order; junction bases with no gene match: 2. The CDR3 covers 14 residues. Germline-derived CDR1 and CDR2 are LGHNA and YSLEER. As DNA, the CDR3 is TGCGCCAGCAGCCAGGGGACAGGGGTAGATACGCAGTATTTT. Amino acid sequence: CASSQGTGVDTQYF.

The sample holds a few counts of this clonotype. V is TRBV12-3 or TRBV12-4 and J is TRBJ1-5, with 11 bases lining up with TRBD1. With V trimmed by 6 bases and J by 9 bases, 7 bases remained unmatched. This CDR3 region has 14 residues. CDR3 in DNA: TGTGCCAGCAGCCGACCCGGGACAGGGGGGCCCCAGCATTTT. Translated: CASSRPGTGGPQHF.

This clonotype occurred once. A read error is possible here, since a much larger clone lies one base away. This chain's CDR3 is CASSLGLAGPRQETQYF. CDR3 in DNA: TGTGCCAGCAGCTTAGGACTAGCGGGACCCAGACAAGAGACCCAGTACTTC. The chain recombines TRBV7-2 with TRBJ2-5, with TRBD2 matching 11 bases. Germline lookup yields CDR1 SGHTA and CDR2 FQGNSA. CDR3 length: 17 residues. V dropped 1 base and J dropped 2; count of bases not matched to a gene: 6.

This clonotype was counted at least ten times. This rearrangement joins TRBV12-3 or TRBV12-4 to TRBJ1-2; perhaps TRBD1 as D (6 bases). The germline V and J ends were trimmed by 6 bases and 4 bases, with 21 bases remaining between them. This CDR3 spans 16 amino acids. The CDR3: CASRLAGTRLTYGYTF. The CDR3 bases are TGTGCCAGCAGGCTAGCCGGGACACGGCTAACCTATGGCTACACCTTC.

This rearrangement joins TRBV5-1 to TRBJ2-1, with TRBD2 identical over 8 bases. The CDR3 length is 16 residues. V lost 2 bases, J lost 4 bases, and 8 bases stayed unmatched. The germline V gene has CDR1 SGHRS and CDR2 YFSETQ. CDR3 amino acids: CASSFGTGGWYNEQFF. CDR3 in DNA: TGCGCCAGCAGCTTTGGTACGGGAGGGTGGTACAATGAGCAGTTCTTC.

The chain links TRBV7-9 to TRBJ2-1, with 13 bases identical to TRBD2. This CDR3 is 20 amino acids long. J was trimmed by 1 base and V by 5 bases; bases with no gene match: 14. Germline lookup yields CDR1 SEHNR and CDR2 FQNEAQ (reference sequence). CDR3 in DNA: TGTGCCAGCAGCGACCCAACCGGGACTAGCGGGGTGGAATCCTACAATGAGCAGTTCTTC. Translating gives CASSDPTGTSGVESYNEQFF.

This clonotype was seen many times. The J gene is TRBJ1-1, the V gene TRBV7-2; TRBD1 agrees at 8 bases. Per the germline V gene, CDR1 is SGHTA and CDR2 is FQGNSA. The CDR3 length is 13 residues. Trimming removed 5 bases from V and 11 bases from J; junction bases left unmatched: 10. CDR3 DNA sequence: TGTGCCAGCAGCCCAAGGGGACAGGTAGCGGCTTTCTTT. It specifies CASSPRGQVAAFF.

In its sample, this clonotype was seen many times. The chain has TRBV12-3 or TRBV12-4 and TRBJ1-5; tentative D call: TRBD1 (6 bases). The CDR3 has 14 amino acids. Trimming took off 6 bases at V and 3 bases at J, with 12 bases between the two ends. CDR3 protein: CASSPGQPNQPQHF. In nucleotides, the CDR3 is TGTGCCAGCAGCCCTGGACAGCCCAATCAGCCCCAGCATTTT.